The 10 T cell receptor beta chains below come from one sample, sequenced in a study of Ad26.COV2.S vaccination and SARS-CoV-2 variants. The data were produced by immunoSEQ multiplex PCR, yet TCRdb's version contains in-frame clones alone and is incomplete. The table records about 420,000 clones, approximately 88% of them present only once. Treatment defined: some 20 received Ad26.COV2.S at low or high dose, single or two shots; several received placebo; per-sample allocation not given. On day 63 after the first injection, vaccine and placebo recipients gave samples. This material consisted of peripheral blood, taken in a trial of Ad26.COV2.S vaccine versus placebo. The receptors here all came from a person between 18 and 60 years old who received the Ad26.COV2.S COVID-19 vaccine or a placebo.

V gene TRBV19 combines with J gene TRBJ2-2, with TRBD1 as a possible D gene (6 bases). Germline CDR1 reads LNHDA; CDR2 reads SQIVND (reference sequence). V was clipped by 5 bases and J by 5 bases, with 21 bases between them. The CDR3 loop spans 17 amino acids. In nucleotides, the CDR3 is TGTGCCAGTAGTTTTTTCCAGGGGCGAACGGAAACCGGGGAGCTGTTTTTT. Its translation is CASSFFQGRTETGELFF.

This sequence joins TRBV28 and TRBJ1-3; D is perhaps TRBD1 (6 bases). Germline lookup yields CDR1 MDHEN and CDR2 SYDVKM. The CDR3 consists of 15 residues. V dropped 6 bases and J dropped 2 bases, with 14 bases sitting between them. CDR3 residues: CASSLRGLTGNTIYF. CDR3 sequence (DNA): TGTGCCAGCAGCCTCAGGGGTTTAACTGGAAACACCATATATTTT.

The chain employs TRBV4-3 and TRBJ1-6; D is unresolved. Germline V gives CDR1 LGHNA, CDR2 YSLEER. This CDR3 spans 14 amino acids. V dropped 0 bases and J dropped 7 bases, with 7 bases sitting between them. CDR3 in amino acids: CASSQDRSNSPLHF. The CDR3 bases are TGCGCCAGCAGCCAAGATCGATCGAATTCACCCCTCCACTTT.

The chain recombines TRBV23-1 with TRBJ2-5; 13 positions agree with TRBD2. TRBV23-1 is an ORF; its function is uncertain. The CDR3 consists of 18 residues. The V gene end was trimmed by 3 bases and the J gene end by 5 bases; junction bases not matched to a gene: 12. CDR3 amino acids: CASSQSTSGGAGVETQYF. The DNA of the CDR3 is TGCGCCAGCAGTCAGTCTACTAGCGGGGGGGCCGGAGTGGAGACCCAGTACTTC.

The rearrangement uses TRBV5-1 and TRBJ2-2; D might be TRBD1 (6 bases). V was clipped by 4 bases and J by 7 bases, with 11 bases between them. This CDR3 contains 13 residues. Germline-derived CDR1 and CDR2 are SGHRS and YFSETQ. CDR3 in amino acids: CASSITGRGELFF. As DNA, the CDR3 is TGCGCCAGCAGCATAACAGGGCGCGGGGAGCTGTTTTTT.

This sequence joins TRBV15 and TRBJ2-5; D ambiguous. The V gene lost 2 bases and the J gene lost 1 base, with 8 bases spanning the gap. The CDR3 spans 14 residues. CDR1 and CDR2 (germline): LNHNV, YYDKDF (reference sequence). The chain's CDR3 is CATSRTKIQETQYF. The DNA of the CDR3 is TGTGCCACCAGCAGAACGAAAATCCAAGAGACCCAGTACTTC.

The CDR3 protein is CARKGQGRTGELFF. Here the CDR3 DNA reads TGTGCCAGGAAGGGACAGGGGCGCACCGGGGAGCTGTTTTTT. The V gene is TRBV5-6, the J gene TRBJ2-2, with TRBD1 identical over 10 bases. The CDR3 extends over 14 amino acids. Germline loops: CDR1 SGHDT, CDR2 YYEEEE. After removal of 8 bases from V and 4 bases from J, the junction contained 5 bases not matched to a gene. The full variable domain, with the rest looked up from reference TRBV5-6 and TRBJ2-2, is DAGVTQSPTHLIKTRGQQVTLRCSPKSGHDTVSWYQQALGQGPQFIFQYYEEEERQRGNFPDRFSGHQFPNYSSELNVNALLLGDSALYLCARKGQGRTGELFFGEGSRLTVL.

The chain has TRBV7-3 and TRBJ2-1, with 9 nucleotides matching TRBD2. This CDR3 spans 14 amino acids. Germline CDR1 and CDR2: SGHTA and FQGTGA. The V gene end was trimmed by 5 bases and the J gene end by 3 bases; junction bases not matched to a gene: 2. The CDR3 spells CASSTTSGYNEQFF. CDR3 DNA sequence: TGTGCCAGCAGCACGACTAGCGGCTACAATGAGCAGTTCTTC.

This chain uses TRBV19 with TRBJ2-2; TRBD1 might be the D (6 bases). This CDR3 has 13 amino acids. Germline V gene lookup returns CDR1 LNHDA and CDR2 SQIVND (reference sequence). Trimming shortened V by 3 bases and J by 5 bases, and 7 bases separated the two germline ends. The DNA for the CDR3 is TGTGCCAGTAGTATCAGGGGAACCGGGGAGCTGTTTTTT. As protein: CASSIRGTGELFF.

This clone was recorded once. This sequence joins TRBV19 and TRBJ1-2; D might be TRBD1 (5 bases). Germline V CDR1 and CDR2: LNHDA, SQIVND (reference sequence). Deletions cut 3 bases from V and 4 bases from J, with 21 bases between. The CDR3 sequence is 17 residues long. CDR3 nucleotides: TGTGCCAGTAGTATGAGGGGAGGGGCCCTAAACTCCTATGGCTACACCTTC. This translates into CASSMRGGALNSYGYTF.